This T cell receptor beta chain was obtained from a study of PD-1 blockade in mismatch repair-deficient tumors. Clones were sequenced by immunoSEQ multiplex PCR, and TCRdb holds only the in-frame ones, with some missing. This repertoire shows fewer than 50,000 clones, around 79% found once; its top ten account for roughly 22%. Mismatch repair deficiency was confirmed in all patients, by PCR or immunohistochemistry. The TCR-sequenced patients were a few responders to pembrolizumab. The CDR3 has 15 residues. V lost 5 bases to trimming and J lost 7 bases; unmatched junction nucleotides: 9. Germline lookup yields CDR1 SGHAT and CDR2 FQNNGV.

The receptor's source is an adult with mismatch repair-deficient cancer. The source was peripheral blood, collected 4 weeks after starting pembrolizumab. This chain uses TRBV11-2 with TRBJ2-3; 10 bases are shared with TRBD2. CDR3 in amino acids: CASSGDLAGANTQYF. CDR3 DNA: TGTGCCAGCAGCGGAGATCTAGCGGGAGCGAATACGCAGTATTTT.